Listed below are T cell receptor beta chains from one sample, sequenced in a study of cytomegalovirus exposure and HLA in healthy donors. Using immunoSEQ multiplex PCR, the repertoire was profiled, and TCRdb retains in-frame clones only, with some absent. The sample yields about 160,000 clones, 70% to 90% seen once. The sequenced sample consisted of PBMCs. Receptors were obtained from a woman between 18 and 29 years old in good health and CMV-seronegative. CDR3s include the opening cysteine and the closing phenylalanine or tryptophan. The D gene is left open where the match is weak. Clone size is shown for a subset of rows, as once, few, many or a class of expanded clone.

j_call clone_size v_call d_call cdr3_aa cdr3_nt
TRBJ1-1 - TRBV28 - CASSPPPWGEGTEAFF TGTGCCAGCAGCCCTCCCCCCTGGGGGGAGGGGACTGAAGCTTTCTTT
TRBJ2-1 once TRBV5-1 TRBD2 CASSLDASGAPGEQFF TGCGCCAGCAGCTTGGACGCTAGCGGGGCTCCCGGGGAGCAGTTCTTC
TRBJ1-2 - TRBV2 - CASSEGLDYGYTF TGTGCCAGCAGTGAAGGGCTGGACTATGGCTACACCTTC
TRBJ2-1 - TRBV2 TRBD2 CASSEGLAGGWQFF TGTGCCAGCAGTGAGGGACTAGCGGGAGGGTGGCAGTTCTTC
TRBJ2-7 - TRBV5-8 TRBD1 CASSFPGQGNIEQYF TGTGCCAGCAGCTTCCCAGGACAGGGAAATATCGAGCAGTACTTC
TRBJ1-4 - TRBV4-1 - CASSQAPGTPNEKLFF TGCGCCAGCAGCCAAGCCCCCGGGACTCCAAATGAAAAACTGTTTTTT
TRBJ1-4 - TRBV28 TRBD1 CASSLHQGAGEKLFF TGTGCCAGCAGTTTACACCAGGGGGCGGGTGAAAAACTGTTTTTT
TRBJ2-1 - TRBV4-1 TRBD2 CASSRGTSGTYNEQFF TGCGCCAGCAGCCGAGGGACTAGCGGAACCTACAATGAGCAGTTCTTC
TRBJ1-2 - TRBV5-1 TRBD1 CASSLETGDGYTF TGCGCCAGCAGCTTGGAGACAGGGGACGGCTACACCTTC
TRBJ2-5 - TRBV10-3 TRBD2 CAISVRSGGGQETQYF TGTGCCATCAGTGTAAGAAGCGGGGGCGGACAAGAGACCCAGTACTTC
TRBJ1-5 - TRBV5-1 - CASSLFPVPNQPQHF TGCGCCAGCAGCTTGTTTCCGGTGCCTAATCAGCCCCAGCATTTT
TRBJ2-1 - TRBV6-5 - CASSLGLPDNEQFF TGTGCCAGCAGTTTGGGACTCCCGGACAATGAGCAGTTCTTC
TRBJ1-1 - TRBV28 - CASSWGGNTEAFF TGTGCCAGCAGTTGGGGGGGGAACACTGAAGCTTTCTTT
TRBJ2-6 - TRBV18 - CASSRDIDSGANVLTF TGTGCCAGCTCACGGGACATCGACTCTGGGGCCAACGTCCTGACTTTC
TRBJ2-7 - TRBV10-2 TRBD2 CASSDWLAGLYEQYF TGCGCCAGCAGTGACTGGCTAGCGGGACTCTACGAGCAGTACTTC
TRBJ1-1 - TRBV9 - CASSPRPAAEAFF TGTGCCAGCAGCCCCCGTCCGGCGGCTGAAGCTTTCTTT
TRBJ2-3 - TRBV2 - CASSYLADTQYF TGTGCCAGCAGCTACCTGGCAGATACGCAGTATTTT
TRBJ2-5 once TRBV19 TRBD1 CASSFHLTGAEETQYF TGTGCCAGTAGTTTCCATCTGACAGGGGCGGAAGAGACCCAGTACTTC
TRBJ1-3 - TRBV5-6 - CASSLSPTGSSGNTIYF TGTGCCAGCAGCTTATCCCCGACCGGGAGCTCTGGAAACACCATATATTTT
TRBJ2-1 - TRBV27 - CASSLRRSQSEQFF TGTGCCAGCAGTTTAAGACGGAGCCAAAGTGAGCAGTTCTTC
TRBJ2-7 - TRBV6-5 - CASSYSRIHEQYF TGTGCCAGCAGTTACTCGAGAATCCACGAGCAGTACTTC
TRBJ2-1 - TRBV4-1 - CASSQETTSPDFNEQFF TGCGCCAGCAGCCAAGAAACTACCAGCCCGGACTTCAATGAGCAGTTCTTC
TRBJ1-2 - TRBV19 TRBD1 CASRRGQQRDYGYTF TGTGCCAGTAGGAGGGGACAGCAGAGAGACTATGGCTACACCTTC
TRBJ2-7 - TRBV7-6 TRBD1 CASSLSDRDQYEQYF TGTGCCAGCAGCTTATCCGACAGGGATCAATACGAGCAGTACTTC
TRBJ2-5 - TRBV5-4 - CASSLRETQYF TGTGCCAGCAGCTTGCGAGAGACCCAGTACTTC
TRBJ2-3 - TRBV13 - CASSFRDTYTDTQYF TGTGCCAGCAGCTTCCGGGACACCTACACAGATACGCAGTATTTT
TRBJ2-1 - TRBV2 TRBD2 CATRGTSGGEHEVGNEQFF TGTGCCACCAGGGGGACTAGCGGTGGAGAGCATGAAGTAGGTAATGAGCAGTTCTTC
TRBJ1-1 - TRBV19 TRBD1 CASTRGRGENTEAFF TGTGCCAGTACAAGGGGGCGCGGGGAAAACACTGAAGCTTTCTTT
TRBJ2-7 once TRBV13 - CASSLGRSYEQYF TGTGCCAGCAGCTTAGGCCGCTCCTACGAGCAGTACTTC
TRBJ2-7 - TRBV19 - CASSIYEGAAYEQYF TGTGCCAGTAGTATATATGAAGGGGCCGCCTACGAGCAGTACTTC
TRBJ2-2 - TRBV7-9 - CASSLTKTGELFF TGTGCCAGCAGCTTAACAAAAACCGGGGAGCTGTTTTTT
TRBJ1-2 - TRBV28 TRBD1 CASKQGAQGYTF TGTGCCAGTAAACAGGGGGCGCAGGGCTACACCTTC
TRBJ1-1 - TRBV9 TRBD1 CASSPISGGPTEAFF TGTGCCAGCAGCCCCATTTCAGGGGGCCCCACTGAAGCTTTCTTT
TRBJ2-7 - TRBV4-2 - CASSQDKGSSWGRYEQYF TGTGCCAGCAGCCAAGATAAGGGTAGCTCCTGGGGGCGGTACGAGCAGTACTTC
TRBJ2-2 - TRBV29-1 - CSGGLLNTGELFF TGCAGCGGGGGACTCTTGAACACCGGGGAGCTGTTTTTT
TRBJ2-3 - TRBV7-6 TRBD1 CASSLGVGTDKVTDTQYF TGTGCCAGCAGCTTAGGGGTTGGGACAGATAAAGTCACAGATACGCAGTATTTT
TRBJ2-3 - TRBV30 TRBD1 CAWRGQGDSDTQYF TGTGCCTGGAGAGGACAGGGAGATTCAGATACGCAGTATTTT
TRBJ2-5 - TRBV2 - CASSEYSEETQYF TGTGCCAGCAGTGAGTATAGTGAAGAGACCCAGTACTTC
TRBJ1-1 - TRBV12-5 TRBD1 CASGLGQGGDAFF TGTGCTAGTGGTTTGGGACAGGGCGGTGATGCTTTCTTT
TRBJ1-1 few TRBV6-6 - CASSRQDPNTEAFF TGTGCCAGCAGTAGACAGGACCCGAACACTGAAGCTTTCTTT
TRBJ2-1 - TRBV5-1 - CASSFVLSSYNEQFF TGCGCCAGCAGCTTCGTCCTTAGCTCCTACAATGAGCAGTTCTTC
TRBJ2-3 - TRBV5-6 TRBD2 CASSRLAGGDTQYF TGTGCCAGCAGTCGACTAGCGGGGGGAGATACGCAGTATTTT
TRBJ2-3 - TRBV28 TRBD2 CASRSGRADTQYF TGTGCCAGCAGGAGCGGGAGGGCAGATACGCAGTATTTT
TRBJ2-3 - TRBV11-3 TRBD2 CASSSTWGSGVPQYF TGTGCCAGCAGCTCCACCTGGGGTAGCGGGGTTCCGCAGTATTTT
TRBJ2-5 - TRBV5-1 - CASSLETPPAGTQYF TGCGCCAGCAGCTTGGAAACACCCCCTGCAGGGACCCAGTACTTC
TRBJ2-3 - TRBV7-7 TRBD2 CASSLGTSGVTDTQYF TGTGCCAGCAGCTTGGGGACTAGCGGGGTCACAGATACGCAGTATTTT
TRBJ2-5 - TRBV7-8 TRBD2 CASSLVLAGGPYQETQYF TGTGCCAGCAGCTTAGTATTAGCGGGGGGACCGTACCAAGAGACCCAGTACTTC
TRBJ2-1 - TRBV7-9 TRBD1 CASRLTGVEQFF TGTGCCAGCAGACTCACAGGGGTGGAGCAGTTCTTC
TRBJ1-2 - TRBV7-2 TRBD1 CASSRRDSNYGYTF TGTGCCAGCAGCCGTCGGGACAGTAACTATGGCTACACCTTC
TRBJ2-7 - TRBV6-1 - CASSERSYEQYF TGTGCCAGCAGTGAGCGGTCCTACGAGCAGTACTTC
TRBJ1-6 - TRBV11-2 - CASSPNRGQINSPLHF TGTGCCAGCAGCCCGAACCGCGGACAGATTAATTCACCCCTCCACTTT
TRBJ2-7 - TRBV4-1 TRBD2 CASSRTSGSAYEQYF TGCGCCAGCAGCCGTACTAGCGGGTCTGCCTACGAGCAGTACTTC
TRBJ1-6 - TRBV30 - CAWSGSGFRARHF TGTGCCTGGAGTGGGTCGGGTTTTCGAGCCCGCCACTTT
TRBJ2-5 - TRBV5-1 - CASSLDTGSGGEETQYF TGCGCCAGCAGCTTAGATACAGGGTCAGGTGGAGAAGAGACCCAGTACTTC
TRBJ1-1 once TRBV10-3 - CAISVRAPVNTEAFF TGTGCCATCAGTGTTAGAGCGCCTGTGAACACTGAAGCTTTCTTT
TRBJ2-7 - TRBV15 TRBD1 CATTMGQGEYEQYF TGTGCCACCACGATGGGACAGGGTGAGTACGAGCAGTACTTC
TRBJ1-2 - TRBV9 TRBD1 CASSTDWGQGDWGYGYTF TGTGCCAGCAGCACCGATTGGGGACAGGGTGATTGGGGCTATGGCTACACCTTC
TRBJ2-7 - TRBV28 TRBD1 CASSGQGTHEQYF TGTGCCAGCAGTGGACAGGGAACCCACGAGCAGTACTTC
TRBJ1-6 - TRBV6-5 - CASKTASNSPLHF TGTGCCAGCAAGACAGCAAGTAATTCACCCCTCCACTTT
TRBJ1-2 - TRBV4-1 - CASSQKQGYTF TGCGCCAGCAGCCAAAAACAAGGCTACACCTTC